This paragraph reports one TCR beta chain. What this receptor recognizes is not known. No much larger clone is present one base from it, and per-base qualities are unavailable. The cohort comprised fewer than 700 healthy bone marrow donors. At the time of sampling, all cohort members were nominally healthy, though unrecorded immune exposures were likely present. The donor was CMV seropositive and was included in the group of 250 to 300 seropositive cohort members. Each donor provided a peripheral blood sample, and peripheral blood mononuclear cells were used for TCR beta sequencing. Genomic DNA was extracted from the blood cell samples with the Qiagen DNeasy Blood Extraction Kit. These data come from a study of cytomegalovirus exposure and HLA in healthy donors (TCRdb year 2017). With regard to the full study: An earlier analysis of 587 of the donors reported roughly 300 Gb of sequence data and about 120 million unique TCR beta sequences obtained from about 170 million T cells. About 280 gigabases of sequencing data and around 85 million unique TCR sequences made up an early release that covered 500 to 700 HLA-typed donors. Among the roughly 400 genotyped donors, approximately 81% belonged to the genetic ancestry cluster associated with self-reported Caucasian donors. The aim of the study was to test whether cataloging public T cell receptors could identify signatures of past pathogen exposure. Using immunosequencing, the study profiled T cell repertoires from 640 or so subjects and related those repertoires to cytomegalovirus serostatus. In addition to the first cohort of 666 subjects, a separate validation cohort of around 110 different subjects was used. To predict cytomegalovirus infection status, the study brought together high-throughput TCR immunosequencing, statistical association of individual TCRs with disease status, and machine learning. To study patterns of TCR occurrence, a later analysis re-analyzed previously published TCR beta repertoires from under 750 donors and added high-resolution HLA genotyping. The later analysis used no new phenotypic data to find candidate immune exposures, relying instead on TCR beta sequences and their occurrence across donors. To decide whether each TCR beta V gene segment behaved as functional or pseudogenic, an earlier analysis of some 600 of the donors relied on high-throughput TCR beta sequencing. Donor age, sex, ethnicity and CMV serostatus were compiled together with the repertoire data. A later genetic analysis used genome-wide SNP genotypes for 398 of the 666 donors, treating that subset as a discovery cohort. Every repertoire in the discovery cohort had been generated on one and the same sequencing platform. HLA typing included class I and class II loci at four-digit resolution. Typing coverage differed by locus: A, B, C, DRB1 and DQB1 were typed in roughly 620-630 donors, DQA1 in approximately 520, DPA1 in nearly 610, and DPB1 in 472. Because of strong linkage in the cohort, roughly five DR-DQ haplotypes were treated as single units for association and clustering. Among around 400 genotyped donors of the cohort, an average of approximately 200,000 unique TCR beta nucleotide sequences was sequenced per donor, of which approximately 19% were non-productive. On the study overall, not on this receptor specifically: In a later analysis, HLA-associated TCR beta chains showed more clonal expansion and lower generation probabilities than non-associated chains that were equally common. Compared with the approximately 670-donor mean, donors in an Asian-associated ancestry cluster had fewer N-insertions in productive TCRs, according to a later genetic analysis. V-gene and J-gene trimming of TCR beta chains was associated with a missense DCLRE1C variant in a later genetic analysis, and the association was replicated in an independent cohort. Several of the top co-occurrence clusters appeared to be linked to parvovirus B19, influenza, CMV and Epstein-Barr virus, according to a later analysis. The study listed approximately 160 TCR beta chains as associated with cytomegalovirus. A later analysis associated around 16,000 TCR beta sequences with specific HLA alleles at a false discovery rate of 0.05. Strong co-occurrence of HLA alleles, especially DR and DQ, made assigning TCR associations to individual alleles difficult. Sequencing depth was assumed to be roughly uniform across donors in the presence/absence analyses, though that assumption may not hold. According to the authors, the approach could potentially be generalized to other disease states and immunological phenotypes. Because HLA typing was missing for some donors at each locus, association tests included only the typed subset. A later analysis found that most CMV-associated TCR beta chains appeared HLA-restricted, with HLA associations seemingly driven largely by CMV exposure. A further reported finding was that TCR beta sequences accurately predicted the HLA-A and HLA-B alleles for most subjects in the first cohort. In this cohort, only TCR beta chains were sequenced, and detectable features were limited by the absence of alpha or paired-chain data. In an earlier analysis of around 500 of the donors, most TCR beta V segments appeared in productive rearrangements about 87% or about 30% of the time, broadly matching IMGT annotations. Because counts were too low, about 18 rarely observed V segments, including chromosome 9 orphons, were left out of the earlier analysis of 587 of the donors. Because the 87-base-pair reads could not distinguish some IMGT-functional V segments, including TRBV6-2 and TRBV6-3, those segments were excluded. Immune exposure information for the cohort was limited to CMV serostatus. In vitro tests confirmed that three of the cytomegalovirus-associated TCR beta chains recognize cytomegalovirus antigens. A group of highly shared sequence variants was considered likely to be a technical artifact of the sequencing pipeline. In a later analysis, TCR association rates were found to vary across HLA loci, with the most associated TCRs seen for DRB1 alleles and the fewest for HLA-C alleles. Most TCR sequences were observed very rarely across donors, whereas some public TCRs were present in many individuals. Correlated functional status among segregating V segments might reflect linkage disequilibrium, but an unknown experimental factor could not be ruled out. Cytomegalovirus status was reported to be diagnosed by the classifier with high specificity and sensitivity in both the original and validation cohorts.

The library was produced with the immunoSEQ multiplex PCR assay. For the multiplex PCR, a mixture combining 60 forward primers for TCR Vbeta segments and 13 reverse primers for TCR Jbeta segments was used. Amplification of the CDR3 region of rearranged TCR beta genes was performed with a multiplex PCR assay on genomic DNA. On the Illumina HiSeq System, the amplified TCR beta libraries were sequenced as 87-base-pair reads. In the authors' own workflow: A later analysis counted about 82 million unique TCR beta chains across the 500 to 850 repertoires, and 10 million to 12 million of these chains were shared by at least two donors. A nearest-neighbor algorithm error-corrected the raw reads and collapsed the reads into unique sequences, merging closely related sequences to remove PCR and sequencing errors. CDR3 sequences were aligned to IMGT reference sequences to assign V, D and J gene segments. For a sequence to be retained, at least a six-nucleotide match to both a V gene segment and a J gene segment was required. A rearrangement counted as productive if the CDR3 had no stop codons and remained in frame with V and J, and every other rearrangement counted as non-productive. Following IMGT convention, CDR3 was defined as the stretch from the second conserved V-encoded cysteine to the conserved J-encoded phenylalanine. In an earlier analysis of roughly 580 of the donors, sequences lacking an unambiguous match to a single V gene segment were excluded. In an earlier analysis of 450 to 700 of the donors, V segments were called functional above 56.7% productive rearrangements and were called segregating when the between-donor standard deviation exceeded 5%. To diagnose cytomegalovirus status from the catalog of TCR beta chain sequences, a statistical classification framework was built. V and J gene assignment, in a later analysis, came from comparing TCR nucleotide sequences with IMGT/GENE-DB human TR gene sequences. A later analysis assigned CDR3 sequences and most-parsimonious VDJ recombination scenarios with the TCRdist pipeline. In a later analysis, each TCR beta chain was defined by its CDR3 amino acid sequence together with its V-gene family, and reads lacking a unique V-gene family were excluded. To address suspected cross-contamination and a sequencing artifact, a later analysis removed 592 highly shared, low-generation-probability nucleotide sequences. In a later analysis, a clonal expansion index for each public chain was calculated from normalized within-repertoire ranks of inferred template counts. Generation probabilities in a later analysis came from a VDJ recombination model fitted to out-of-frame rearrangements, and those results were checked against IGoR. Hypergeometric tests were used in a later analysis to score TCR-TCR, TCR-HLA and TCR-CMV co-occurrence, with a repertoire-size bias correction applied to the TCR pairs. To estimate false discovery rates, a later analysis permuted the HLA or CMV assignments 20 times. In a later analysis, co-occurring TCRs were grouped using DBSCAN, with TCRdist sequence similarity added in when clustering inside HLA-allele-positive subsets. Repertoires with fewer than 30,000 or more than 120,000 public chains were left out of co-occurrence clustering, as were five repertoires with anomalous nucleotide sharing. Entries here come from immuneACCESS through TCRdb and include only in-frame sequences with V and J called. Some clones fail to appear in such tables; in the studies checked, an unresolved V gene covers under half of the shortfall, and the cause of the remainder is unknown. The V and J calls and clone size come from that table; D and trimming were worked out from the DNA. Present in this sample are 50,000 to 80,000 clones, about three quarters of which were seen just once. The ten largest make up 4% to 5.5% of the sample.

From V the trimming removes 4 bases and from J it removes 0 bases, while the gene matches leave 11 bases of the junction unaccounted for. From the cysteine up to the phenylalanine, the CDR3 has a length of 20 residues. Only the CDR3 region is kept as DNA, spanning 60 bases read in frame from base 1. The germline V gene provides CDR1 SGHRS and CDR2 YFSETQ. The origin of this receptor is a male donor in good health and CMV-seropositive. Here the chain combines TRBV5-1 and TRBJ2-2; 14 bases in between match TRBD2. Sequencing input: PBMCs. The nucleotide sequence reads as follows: TGCGCCAGCAGCCCTGGACTAGCGGGGGGCTCGAAGCCGAACACCGGGGAGCTGTTTTTT. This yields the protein CASSPGLAGGSKPNTGELFF. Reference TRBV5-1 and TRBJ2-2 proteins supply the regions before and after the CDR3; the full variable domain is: KAGVTQTPRYLIKTRGQQVTLSCSPISGHRSVSWYQQTPGQGLQFLFEYFSETQRNKGNFPGRFSGRQFSNSRSEMNVSTLELGDSALYLCASSPGLAGGSKPNTGELFFGEGSRLTVL.